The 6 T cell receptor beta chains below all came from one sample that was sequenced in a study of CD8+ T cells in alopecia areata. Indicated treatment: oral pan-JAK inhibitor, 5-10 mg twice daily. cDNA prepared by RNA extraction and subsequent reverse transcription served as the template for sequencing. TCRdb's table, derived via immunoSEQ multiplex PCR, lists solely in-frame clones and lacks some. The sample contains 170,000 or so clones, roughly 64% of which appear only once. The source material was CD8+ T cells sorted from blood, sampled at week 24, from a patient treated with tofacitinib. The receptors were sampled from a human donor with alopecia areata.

CDR3 nucleotides: TGTGCCTGGAGTCCAAGCGATGAGCAGTTCTTC. Translated: CAWSPSDEQFF. The chain couples TRBV30 to TRBJ2-1; no reliable D call. The CDR3 extends over 11 amino acids. Deletions cut 2 bases from V and 8 bases from J, with 7 bases between. CDR1 GTSNPN and CDR2 SVGIG come from the germline V gene (reference sequence).

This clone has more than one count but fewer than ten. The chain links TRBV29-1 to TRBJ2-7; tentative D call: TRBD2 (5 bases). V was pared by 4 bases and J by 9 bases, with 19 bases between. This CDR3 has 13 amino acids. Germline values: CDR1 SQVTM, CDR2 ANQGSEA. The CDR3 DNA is TGCAGCGTTGGCGTGGGCTCGGGGTCTTCGCAGTACTTC. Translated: CSVGVGSGSSQYF.

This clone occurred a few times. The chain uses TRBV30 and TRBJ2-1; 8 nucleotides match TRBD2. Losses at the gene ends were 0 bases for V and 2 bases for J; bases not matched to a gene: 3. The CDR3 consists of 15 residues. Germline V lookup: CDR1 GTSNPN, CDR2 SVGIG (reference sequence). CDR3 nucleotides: TGTGCCTGGAGTGTAGGCGGGGGGCCCTACAATGAGCAGTTCTTC. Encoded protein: CAWSVGGGPYNEQFF.

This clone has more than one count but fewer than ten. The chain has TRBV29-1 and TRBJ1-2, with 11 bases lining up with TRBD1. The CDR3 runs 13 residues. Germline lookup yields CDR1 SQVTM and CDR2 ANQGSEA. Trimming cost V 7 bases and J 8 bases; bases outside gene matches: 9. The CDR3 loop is CSALGQGAFGYTF. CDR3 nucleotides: TGCAGCGCACTCGGACAGGGGGCGTTCGGCTACACCTTC.

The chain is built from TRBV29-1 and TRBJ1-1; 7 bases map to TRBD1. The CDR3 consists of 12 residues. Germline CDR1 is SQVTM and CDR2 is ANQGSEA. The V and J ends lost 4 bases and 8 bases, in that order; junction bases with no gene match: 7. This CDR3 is CSVARDSREAFF. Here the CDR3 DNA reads TGCAGCGTTGCCCGGGACAGCAGAGAAGCTTTCTTT.

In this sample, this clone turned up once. The CDR3 here is CASSQRDRPGEQYF. CDR3 nucleotides: TGTGCCAGCAGCCAGAGAGACAGGCCCGGGGAGCAGTACTTC. This chain uses TRBV14 with TRBJ2-7, with D perhaps TRBD1 (6 bases). Between the trimmed V and J ends, which lost 3 bases and 7 bases, there was a span of 16 bases. From germline, CDR1 is SGHDN and CDR2 FVKESK. CDR3 length: 14 residues.